The 21 T cell receptor beta chains presented below share a single source sample, sequenced in a study of blood T cell repertoires in COVID-19. The repertoire was sequenced with immunoSEQ multiplex PCR; TCRdb's copy has only in-frame clones and lacks some. The table has roughly 100,000 clones, 87% seen once. What was sequenced was peripheral blood. The receptor set was obtained from a man aged 50-59 years with active COVID-19.

The chain combines TRBV6-1 with TRBJ2-3; 11 bases are shared with TRBD1. Germline assignment: CDR1 MNHNS and CDR2 SASEGT. The CDR3 loop spans 18 amino acids. J was trimmed by 4 bases and V by 1 base; bases with no gene match: 10. The CDR3 sequence is CASSEDPFWGQGADTQYF. As DNA, the CDR3 is TGTGCCAGCAGTGAAGACCCGTTTTGGGGACAGGGGGCAGATACGCAGTATTTT.

The genes are TRBV19 and TRBJ2-2; D perhaps matches TRBD2 (6 bases). The CDR3 runs to 13 residues. V lost 6 bases and J 5 bases, leaving 10 bases between the germline ends. Germline V CDR1 and CDR2: LNHDA, SQIVND (reference sequence). CDR3 sequence (DNA): TGTGCCAGTAGCCGACTAGTAACCGGGGAGCTGTTTTTT. Encoded protein: CASSRLVTGELFF.

CDR3 nucleotide sequence: TGCGCCAGCAGCCAAGATCGGGTAGGGGACATTCAGTACTTC. As protein: CASSQDRVGDIQYF. This chain uses TRBV4-3 with TRBJ2-4; TRBD1 might be the D (5 bases). V lost 0 bases to trimming and J lost 8 bases, with 11 bases between them. This CDR3 comprises 14 residues. Germline V gives CDR1 LGHNA, CDR2 YSLEER.

This rearrangement joins TRBV5-1 to TRBJ2-2; D perhaps matches TRBD1 (6 bases). The ends were cut back, 4 bases at V and 6 bases at J, with 13 bases in the middle. Germline assignment: CDR1 SGHRS and CDR2 YFSETQ. This CDR3 contains 14 residues. The CDR3 region is CASSPGQLAGELFF. CDR3 sequence (DNA): TGCGCCAGCAGCCCCGGACAGTTAGCCGGGGAGCTGTTTTTT.

J is TRBJ2-2 and V is TRBV19; no clear D. Between the trimmed V and J ends, which lost 5 bases and 6 bases, there was a span of 10 bases. Germline assignment: CDR1 LNHDA and CDR2 SQIVND (reference sequence). The CDR3 loop spans 13 amino acids. CDR3 bases: TGTGCCAGTAGTCTCTTGACTCCCGGGGAGCTGTTTTTT. It codes for CASSLLTPGELFF.

V is TRBV5-8 and J is TRBJ2-3; no clear D gene. Germline CDR1 SGHTS, CDR2 YDEGEE. Trimming cost V 0 bases and J 0 bases, with 5 bases left between them. CDR3 length: 14 residues. This chain's CDR3 is CASSLATSTDTQYF. The CDR3 DNA reads as TGTGCCAGCAGCTTGGCCACAAGCACAGATACGCAGTATTTT.

This clone was counted only a few times. This sequence joins TRBV7-8 and TRBJ1-3; 7 bases are a match to TRBD1. The length of the CDR3 is 14 residues. The V segment lost 5 bases and the J segment 1 base; nucleotides outside the gene matches: 2. CDR1 SGHVS and CDR2 FQNEAQ come from the germline V gene. CDR3: CASSNRGSGNTIYF. CDR3 DNA sequence: TGTGCCAGCAGCAACAGGGGATCTGGAAACACCATATATTTT. The full variable domain, completed using reference TRBV7-8 and TRBJ1-3, is GAGVSQSPRYKVAKRGQDVALRCDPISGHVSLFWYQQALGQGPEFLTYFQNEAQLDKSGLPSDRFFAERPEGSVSTLKIQRTQQEDSAVYLCASSNRGSGNTIYFGEGSWLTVV.

The chain uses TRBV6-2 or TRBV6-3 and TRBJ1-1; perhaps TRBD1 as D (6 bases). Germline V gene sequence: CDR1 MNHEY, CDR2 SVGEGT. The V end was cut by 4 bases, the J end by 8 bases, with 11 bases between. The CDR3 extends over 12 amino acids. CDR3: CASSFSGTEAFF. The CDR3 DNA sequence: TGTGCCAGCAGTTTTTCCGGGACAGAAGCTTTCTTT.

The table lists this clone with a count of one. This chain joins TRBV25-1 and TRBJ2-5; possibly TRBD2 for D (6 bases). This CDR3 has 15 residues. The V gene's germline CDR1 is MGHDK and CDR2 SYGVNS. V was shortened by 3 bases and J by 5 bases, with 16 bases between the two germline ends. The chain's CDR3 is CASSDLGGSGETQYF. Here the CDR3 DNA reads TGTGCCAGCAGTGACTTGGGAGGTTCTGGGGAGACCCAGTACTTC.

The J gene is TRBJ2-7, the V gene TRBV7-6; 7 positions match TRBD1. V lost 4 bases, J lost 2 bases, and 5 bases stayed unmatched. This CDR3 spans 14 amino acids. Germline V lookup: CDR1 SGHVS, CDR2 FNYEAQ. The CDR3 loop reads CASSSGQSTYEQYF. The DNA of the CDR3 is TGTGCCAGCAGCTCGGGACAGAGTACCTACGAGCAGTACTTC.

This rearrangement joins TRBV7-8 to TRBJ2-5; TRBD2 aligns across 8 bases. CDR3 length: 15 residues. From germline, CDR1 is SGHVS and CDR2 FQNEAQ. The V and J ends lost 1 base and 5 bases, in that order; junction bases with no gene match: 6. DNA for the CDR3: TGTGCCAGCAGCTTAGTTTGGACTAGCCGTGAGACCCAGTACTTC. This gives the protein CASSLVWTSRETQYF.

This chain connects TRBV14 to TRBJ1-1; a weak D match, TRBD1 (6 bases). Looked up from germline, CDR1 is SGHDN and CDR2 is FVKESK. V lost 4 bases and J 1 base, leaving 7 bases between the germline ends. This CDR3 spans 13 amino acids. The CDR3 DNA follows: TGTGCCAGCAGCCGGGACAAGAACACTGAAGCTTTCTTT. Its translation: CASSRDKNTEAFF.

The V call is TRBV25-1, the J call TRBJ2-4, with TRBD2 identical over 10 bases. J lost 5 bases, V lost 4 bases, and 5 bases had no gene match. Germline values: CDR1 MGHDK, CDR2 SYGVNS. The CDR3 is 15 residues long. CDR3 bases: TGTGCCAGCAGTGCAGCGGGGGGGCCTCAAAACATTCAGTACTTC. Its protein is CASSAAGGPQNIQYF.

Written as DNA, the CDR3 is TGTGCCAGCAGTTTCGGGGATCTGGGCTACACCTTC. Translation gives CASSFGDLGYTF. V is TRBV28 and J is TRBJ1-2; no firm D call. CDR1 and CDR2 (germline): MDHEN, SYDVKM. Trimming took 3 bases from V and 8 from J, leaving 10 bases between them. The CDR3 spans 12 residues.

This chain connects TRBV2 to TRBJ1-1; TRBD1 matches at 8 bases. V lost 6 bases and J lost 2; bases outside the gene matches: 8. The CDR3 sequence is 15 residues long. Germline V gene sequence: CDR1 SNHLY, CDR2 FYNNEI. The CDR3 loop is CASRKDRGINTEAFF. The CDR3 DNA is TGTGCCAGCAGGAAAGACAGGGGCATTAACACTGAAGCTTTCTTT.

The chain recombines TRBV6-5 with TRBJ2-7; 7 bases match TRBD1. Germline V gene lookup returns CDR1 MNHEY and CDR2 SVGAGI. This CDR3 is built from 13 residues. V shed 6 bases and J 6 bases; nucleotides not matched to a gene: 8. In DNA form, the CDR3 reads TGTGCCAGCAGGAGGGACAGAGGGTTCGAGCAGTACTTC. Its protein is CASRRDRGFEQYF.

The CDR3 nucleotides are TGTGCCAGCAGCCCAGGATACATGAACACTGAAGCTTTCTTT. This sequence encodes CASSPGYMNTEAFF. V is TRBV3-1 (or the pseudogene TRBV3-2) and J is TRBJ1-1, with D unclear. Trimming cost V 4 bases and J 0 bases, with 9 bases left between them. The CDR3 has 14 residues. Germline V gene lookup returns CDR1 LGHDT and CDR2 YNNKEL (reference sequence).

The chain recombines TRBV6-2 or TRBV6-3 with TRBJ2-2, with 11 positions matching TRBD2. The CDR3 length is 17 residues. V was pared by 2 bases and J by 1 base, with 3 bases of the junction left unmatched. From germline, CDR1 is MNHEY and CDR2 SVGEGT. This chain's CDR3 is CASSYPTSGVNTGELFF. CDR3 DNA: TGTGCCAGCAGTTACCCGACTAGCGGGGTGAACACCGGGGAGCTGTTTTTT.

The J gene is TRBJ1-6, the V gene TRBV30; the match to TRBD1 covers 7 bases. The CDR3 extends over 14 amino acids. Trimming removed 5 bases from V and 4 bases from J; junction bases left unmatched: 5. The germline V gene encodes CDR1 GTSNPN and CDR2 SVGIG (reference sequence). The DNA for the CDR3 is TGTGCCTGGGTCCAGGGACAGTATAATTCACCCCTCCACTTT. It specifies CAWVQGQYNSPLHF. The full variable domain, completed using reference TRBV30 and TRBJ1-6, is SQTIHQWPATLVQPVGSPLSLECTVEGTSNPNLYWYRQAAGRGLQLLFYSVGIGQISSEVPQNLSASRPQDRQFILSSKKLLLSDSGFYLCAWVQGQYNSPLHFGNGTRLTVT.

The rearrangement links TRBV4-3 to TRBJ1-1, with D maybe TRBD1 (6 bases). CDR3 size: 16 residues. Germline CDR1 and CDR2: LGHNA and YSLEER. V shed 4 bases and J shed 1 base, with 16 bases lying between them. This CDR3 is CASSPEVQGPNTEAFF. The CDR3 nucleotides are TGCGCCAGCAGCCCCGAGGTCCAGGGGCCGAACACTGAAGCTTTCTTT.

This chain links TRBV5-5 with TRBJ2-1, with 11 bases fitting TRBD2. CDR1 and CDR2 from the germline V gene are SGHKS and YYEKEE (reference sequence). This CDR3 region has 16 residues. The V segment lost 3 bases and the J segment 10 bases; nucleotides outside the gene matches: 12. This chain's CDR3 is CASSSAVASGGHEQFF. As DNA, the CDR3 is TGTGCCAGCAGCTCGGCGGTGGCTAGCGGGGGGCACGAGCAGTTCTTC.